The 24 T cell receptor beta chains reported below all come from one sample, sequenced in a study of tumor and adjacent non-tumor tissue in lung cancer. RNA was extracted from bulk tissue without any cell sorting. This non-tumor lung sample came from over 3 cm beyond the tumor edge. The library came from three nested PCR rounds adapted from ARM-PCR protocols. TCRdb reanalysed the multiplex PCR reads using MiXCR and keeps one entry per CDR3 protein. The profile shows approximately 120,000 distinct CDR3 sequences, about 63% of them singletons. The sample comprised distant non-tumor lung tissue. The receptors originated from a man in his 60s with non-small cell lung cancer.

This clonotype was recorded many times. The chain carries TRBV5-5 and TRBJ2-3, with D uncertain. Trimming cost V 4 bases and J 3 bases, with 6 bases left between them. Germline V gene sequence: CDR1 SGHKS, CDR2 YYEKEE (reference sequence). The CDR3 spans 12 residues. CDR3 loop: CASSRWTDTQYF. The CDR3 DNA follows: TGTGCCAGCAGCCGGTGGACAGATACGCAGTATTTT.

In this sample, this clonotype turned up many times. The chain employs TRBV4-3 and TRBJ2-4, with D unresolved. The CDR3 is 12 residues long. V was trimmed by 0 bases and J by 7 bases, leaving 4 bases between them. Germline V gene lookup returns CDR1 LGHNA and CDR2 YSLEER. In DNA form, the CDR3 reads TGCGCCAGCAGCCAAGATACCAACATTCAGTACTTC. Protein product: CASSQDTNIQYF.

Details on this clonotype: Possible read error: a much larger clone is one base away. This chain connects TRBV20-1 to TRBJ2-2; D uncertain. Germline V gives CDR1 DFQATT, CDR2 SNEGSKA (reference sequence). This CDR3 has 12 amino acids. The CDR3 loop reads CGAGQNTGELFF. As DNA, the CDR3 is TGCGGTGCTGGGCAAAACACCGGGGAGCTGTTTTTT.

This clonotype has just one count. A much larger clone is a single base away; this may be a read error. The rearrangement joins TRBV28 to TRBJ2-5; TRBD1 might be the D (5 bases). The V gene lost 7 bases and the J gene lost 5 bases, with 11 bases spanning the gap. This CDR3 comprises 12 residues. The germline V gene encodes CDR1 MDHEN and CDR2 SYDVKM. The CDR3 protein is CASNRSVETQYF. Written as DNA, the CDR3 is TGTGCCAGCAACAGGAGCGTGGAGACCCAGTACTTC.

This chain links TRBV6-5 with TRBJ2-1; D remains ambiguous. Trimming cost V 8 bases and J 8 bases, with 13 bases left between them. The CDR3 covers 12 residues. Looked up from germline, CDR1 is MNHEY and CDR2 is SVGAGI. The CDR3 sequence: CASGQIRDEQFF. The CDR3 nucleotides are TGTGCCAGCGGCCAGATACGCGATGAGCAGTTCTTC.

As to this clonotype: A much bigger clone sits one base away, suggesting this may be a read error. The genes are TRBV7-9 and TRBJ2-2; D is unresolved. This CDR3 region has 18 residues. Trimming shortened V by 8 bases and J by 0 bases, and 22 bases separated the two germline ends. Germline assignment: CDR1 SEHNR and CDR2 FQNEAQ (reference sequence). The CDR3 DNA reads TGTGCCAGCTGCCCACAGCCAAACTTAAGGGCGAACACCGGGGAGCTGTTTTTT. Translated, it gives CASCPQPNLRANTGELFF.

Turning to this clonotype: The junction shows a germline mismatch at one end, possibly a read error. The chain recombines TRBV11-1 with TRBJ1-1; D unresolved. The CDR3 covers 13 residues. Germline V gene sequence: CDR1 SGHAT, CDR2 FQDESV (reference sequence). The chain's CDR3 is CASTRSQNIGAFF. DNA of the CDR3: TGTGCTAGCACCAGGTCCCAAAACATTGGAGCTTTCTTT. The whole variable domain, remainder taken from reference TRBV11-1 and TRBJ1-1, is EAEVAQSPRYKITEKSQAVAFWCDPISGHATLYWYRQILGQGPELLVQFQDESVVDDSQLPKDRFSAERLKGVDSTLKIQPAELGDSAMYLCASTRSQNIGAFFGQGTRLTVV.

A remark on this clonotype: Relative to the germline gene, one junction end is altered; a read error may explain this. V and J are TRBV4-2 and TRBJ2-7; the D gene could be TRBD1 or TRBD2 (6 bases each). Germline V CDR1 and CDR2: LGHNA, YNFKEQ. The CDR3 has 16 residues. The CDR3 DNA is TGTGCCATCAGCCAAGAAGGTGGCTCTCGCGGGGACAAGCAGTACTTC. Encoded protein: CAISQEGGSRGDKQYF.

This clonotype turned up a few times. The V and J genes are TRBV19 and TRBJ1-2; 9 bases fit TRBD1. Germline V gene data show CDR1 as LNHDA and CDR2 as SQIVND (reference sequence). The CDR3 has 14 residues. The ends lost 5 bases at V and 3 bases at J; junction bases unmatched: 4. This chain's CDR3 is CASSPRDRDYGYTF. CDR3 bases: TGTGCCAGTAGTCCCCGGGACAGGGACTATGGCTACACCTTC.

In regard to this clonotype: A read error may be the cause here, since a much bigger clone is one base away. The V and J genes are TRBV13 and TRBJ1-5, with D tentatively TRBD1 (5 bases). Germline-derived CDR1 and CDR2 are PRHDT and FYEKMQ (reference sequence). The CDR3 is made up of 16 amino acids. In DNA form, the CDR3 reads TGTGCCAGCAGCTTACCTGCCAGACAGCTGAATCAGTCCCAGCATTTT. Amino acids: CASSLPARQLNQSQHF.

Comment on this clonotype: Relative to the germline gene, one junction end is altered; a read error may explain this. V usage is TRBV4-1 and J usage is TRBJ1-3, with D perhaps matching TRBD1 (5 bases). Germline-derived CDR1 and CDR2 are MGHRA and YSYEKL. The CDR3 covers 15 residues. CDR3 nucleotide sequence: TGCGCCAGCAGAATGCAGGGATTCTCTGGAAACATCATATATTTT. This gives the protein CASRMQGFSGNIIYF.

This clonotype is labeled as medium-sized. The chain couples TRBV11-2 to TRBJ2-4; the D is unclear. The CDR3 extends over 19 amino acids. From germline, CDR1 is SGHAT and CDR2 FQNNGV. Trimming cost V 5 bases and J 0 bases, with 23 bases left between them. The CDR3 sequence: CASSPTAGDILLAKNIQYF. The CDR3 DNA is TGTGCCAGCAGCCCGACCGCCGGTGACATCCTTTTAGCCAAAAACATTCAGTACTTC.

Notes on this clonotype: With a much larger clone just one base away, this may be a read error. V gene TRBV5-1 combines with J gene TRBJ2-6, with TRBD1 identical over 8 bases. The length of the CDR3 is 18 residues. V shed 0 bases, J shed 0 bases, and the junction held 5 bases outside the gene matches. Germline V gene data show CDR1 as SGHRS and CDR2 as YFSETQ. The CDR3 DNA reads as TGCGCCAGCAGCTTGGGTGGGACAGGAGACTCTGGGGCCAACGTCCTGACTTTC. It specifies CASSLGGTGDSGANVLTF.

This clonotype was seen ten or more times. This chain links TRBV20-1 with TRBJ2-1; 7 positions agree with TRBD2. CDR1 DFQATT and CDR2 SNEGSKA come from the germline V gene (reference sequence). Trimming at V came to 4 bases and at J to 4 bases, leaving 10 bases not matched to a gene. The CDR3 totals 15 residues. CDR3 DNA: TGCAGTGCTACCTCGGCGGGAGCTAAGTACAATGAGCAGTTCTTC. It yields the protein CSATSAGAKYNEQFF.

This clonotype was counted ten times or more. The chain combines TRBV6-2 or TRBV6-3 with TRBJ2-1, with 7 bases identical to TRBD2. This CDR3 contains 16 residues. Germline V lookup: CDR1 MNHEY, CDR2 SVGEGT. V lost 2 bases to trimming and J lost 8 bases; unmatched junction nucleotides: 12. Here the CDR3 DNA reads TGTGCCAGCAGTTACCTCGGCGGTCAGGGAGGGGATGAGCAGTTCTTC. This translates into CASSYLGGQGGDEQFF.

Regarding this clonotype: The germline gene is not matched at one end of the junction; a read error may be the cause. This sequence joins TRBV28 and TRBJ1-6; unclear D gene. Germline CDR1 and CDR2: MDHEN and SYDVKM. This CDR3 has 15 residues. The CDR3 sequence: CASRPARGSGSPLQF. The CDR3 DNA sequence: TGTGCCAGTAGACCCGCCCGAGGTTCGGGTTCACCCCTCCAGTTT.

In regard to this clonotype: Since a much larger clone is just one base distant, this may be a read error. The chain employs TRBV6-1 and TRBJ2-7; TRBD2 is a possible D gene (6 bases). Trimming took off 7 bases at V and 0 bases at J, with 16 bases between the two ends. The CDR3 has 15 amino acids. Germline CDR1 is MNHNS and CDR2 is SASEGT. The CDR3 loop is CASNAGISGSYEQYF. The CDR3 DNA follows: TGTGCCAGCAATGCCGGGATTAGCGGCTCCTACGAGCAGTACTTC.

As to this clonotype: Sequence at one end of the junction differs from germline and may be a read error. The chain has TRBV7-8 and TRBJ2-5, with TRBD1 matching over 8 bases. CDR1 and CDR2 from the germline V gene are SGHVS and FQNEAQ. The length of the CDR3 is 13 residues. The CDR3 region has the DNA TGTGACAGCAGCCCTGACAGGGGAGAGACCCAGTACTTC. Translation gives CDSSPDRGETQYF.

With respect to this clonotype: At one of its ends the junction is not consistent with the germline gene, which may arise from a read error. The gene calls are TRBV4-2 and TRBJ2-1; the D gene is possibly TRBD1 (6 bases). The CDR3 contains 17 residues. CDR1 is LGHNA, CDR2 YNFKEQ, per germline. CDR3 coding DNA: TGTGGCAGCAGCCGAATGGAAGGAACAGGGTTAAAAAATGAGGAGTTCTTC. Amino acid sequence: CGSSRMEGTGLKNEEFF.

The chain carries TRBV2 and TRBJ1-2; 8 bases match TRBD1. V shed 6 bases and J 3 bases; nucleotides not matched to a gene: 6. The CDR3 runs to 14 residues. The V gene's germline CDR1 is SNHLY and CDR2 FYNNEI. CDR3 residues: CASSLDRGDYGYTF. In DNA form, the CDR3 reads TGTGCCAGCAGCCTCGACAGGGGTGACTATGGCTACACCTTC.

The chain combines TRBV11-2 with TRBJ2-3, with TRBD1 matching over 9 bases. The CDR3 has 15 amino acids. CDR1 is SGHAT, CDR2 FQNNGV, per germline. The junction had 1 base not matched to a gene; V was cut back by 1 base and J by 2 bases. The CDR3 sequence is CASSLGTGATDTQYF. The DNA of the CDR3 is TGTGCCAGCAGCTTAGGGACAGGGGCCACAGATACGCAGTATTTT.

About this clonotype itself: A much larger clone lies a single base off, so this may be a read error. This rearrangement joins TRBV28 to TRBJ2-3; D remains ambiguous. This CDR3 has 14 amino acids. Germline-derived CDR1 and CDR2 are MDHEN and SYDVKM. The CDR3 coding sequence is TGTGTCAGCAGTTTACTACTAAACACAGATACGCAGTATTTT. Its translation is CVSSLLLNTDTQYF.

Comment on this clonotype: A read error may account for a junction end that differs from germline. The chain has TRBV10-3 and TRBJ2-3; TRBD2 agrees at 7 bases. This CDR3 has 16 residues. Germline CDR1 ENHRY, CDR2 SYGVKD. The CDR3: CAIKDDWGGGTDSQYF. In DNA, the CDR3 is TGTGCCATAAAAGACGATTGGGGGGGTGGTACAGATTCGCAGTATTTT.

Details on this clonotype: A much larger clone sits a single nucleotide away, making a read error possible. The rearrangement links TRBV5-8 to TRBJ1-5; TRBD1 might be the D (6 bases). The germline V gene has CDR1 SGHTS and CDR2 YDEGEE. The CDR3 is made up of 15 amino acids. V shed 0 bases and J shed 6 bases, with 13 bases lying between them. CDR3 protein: CASSLEGGRSQPQHF. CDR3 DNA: TGTGCCAGCAGCTTGGAGGGGGGAAGGAGTCAGCCCCAGCATTTT.